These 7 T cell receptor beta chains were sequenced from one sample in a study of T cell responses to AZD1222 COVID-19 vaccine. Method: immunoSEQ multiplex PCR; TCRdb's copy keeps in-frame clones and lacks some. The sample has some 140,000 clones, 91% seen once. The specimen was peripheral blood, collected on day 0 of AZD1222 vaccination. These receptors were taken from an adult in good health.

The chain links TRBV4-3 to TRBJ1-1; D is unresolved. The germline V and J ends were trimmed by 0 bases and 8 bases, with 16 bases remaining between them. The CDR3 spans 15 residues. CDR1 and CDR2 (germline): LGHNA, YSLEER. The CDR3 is CASSQDRRGRSEAFF. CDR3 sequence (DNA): TGCGCCAGCAGCCAAGATCGAAGAGGGCGGTCGGAAGCTTTCTTT.

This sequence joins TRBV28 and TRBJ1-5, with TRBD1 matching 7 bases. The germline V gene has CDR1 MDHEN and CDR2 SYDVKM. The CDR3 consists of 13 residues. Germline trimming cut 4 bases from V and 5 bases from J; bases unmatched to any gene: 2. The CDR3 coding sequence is TGTGCCAGCAGTTATCAGGGGGATCAGCCCCAGCATTTT. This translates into CASSYQGDQPQHF.

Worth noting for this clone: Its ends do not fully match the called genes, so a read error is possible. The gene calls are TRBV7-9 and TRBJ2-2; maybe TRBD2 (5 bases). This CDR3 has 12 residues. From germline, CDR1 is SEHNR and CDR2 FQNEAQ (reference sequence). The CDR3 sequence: CASSLATGELFF. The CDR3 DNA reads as TGTGCCAGCAGCCTAGCCACCGGGGAGCTGTTTTTT. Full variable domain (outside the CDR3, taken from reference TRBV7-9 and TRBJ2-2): DTGVSQNPRHKITKRGQNVTFRCDPISEHNRLYWYRQTLGQGPEFLTYFQNEAQLEKSRLLSDRFSAERPKGSFSTLEIQRTEQGDSAMYLCASSLATGELFFGEGSRLTVL.

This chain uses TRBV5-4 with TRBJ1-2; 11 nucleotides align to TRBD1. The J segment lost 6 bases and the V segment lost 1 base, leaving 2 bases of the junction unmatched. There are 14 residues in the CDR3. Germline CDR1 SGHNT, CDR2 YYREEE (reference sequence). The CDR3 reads CASSLRDRGNGYTF. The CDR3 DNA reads TGTGCCAGCAGCTTGCGGGACAGGGGGAATGGCTACACCTTC.

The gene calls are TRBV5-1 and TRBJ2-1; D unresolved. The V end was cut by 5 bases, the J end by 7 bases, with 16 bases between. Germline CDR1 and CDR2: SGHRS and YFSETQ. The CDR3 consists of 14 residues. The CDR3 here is CASRPVGLMNEQFF. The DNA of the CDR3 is TGCGCCAGCAGGCCCGTCGGGCTTATGAATGAGCAGTTCTTC. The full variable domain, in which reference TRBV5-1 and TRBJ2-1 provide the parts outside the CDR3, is KAGVTQTPRYLIKTRGQQVTLSCSPISGHRSVSWYQQTPGQGLQFLFEYFSETQRNKGNFPGRFSGRQFSNSRSEMNVSTLELGDSALYLCASRPVGLMNEQFFGPGTRLTVL.

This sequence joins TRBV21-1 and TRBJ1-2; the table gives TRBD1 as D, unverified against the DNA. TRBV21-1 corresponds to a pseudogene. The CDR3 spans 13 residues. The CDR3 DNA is TGTGCCAGCAGCCACAGGGTTGGCTATGGCTACACCTTC. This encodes CASSHRVGYGYTF.

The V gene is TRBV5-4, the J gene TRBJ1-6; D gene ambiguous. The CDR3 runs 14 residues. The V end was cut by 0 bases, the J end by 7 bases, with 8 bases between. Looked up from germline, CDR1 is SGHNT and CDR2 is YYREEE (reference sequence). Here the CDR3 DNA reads TGTGCCAGCAGCTTGGGAGGCGGAAATTCACCCCTCCACTTT. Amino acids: CASSLGGGNSPLHF.